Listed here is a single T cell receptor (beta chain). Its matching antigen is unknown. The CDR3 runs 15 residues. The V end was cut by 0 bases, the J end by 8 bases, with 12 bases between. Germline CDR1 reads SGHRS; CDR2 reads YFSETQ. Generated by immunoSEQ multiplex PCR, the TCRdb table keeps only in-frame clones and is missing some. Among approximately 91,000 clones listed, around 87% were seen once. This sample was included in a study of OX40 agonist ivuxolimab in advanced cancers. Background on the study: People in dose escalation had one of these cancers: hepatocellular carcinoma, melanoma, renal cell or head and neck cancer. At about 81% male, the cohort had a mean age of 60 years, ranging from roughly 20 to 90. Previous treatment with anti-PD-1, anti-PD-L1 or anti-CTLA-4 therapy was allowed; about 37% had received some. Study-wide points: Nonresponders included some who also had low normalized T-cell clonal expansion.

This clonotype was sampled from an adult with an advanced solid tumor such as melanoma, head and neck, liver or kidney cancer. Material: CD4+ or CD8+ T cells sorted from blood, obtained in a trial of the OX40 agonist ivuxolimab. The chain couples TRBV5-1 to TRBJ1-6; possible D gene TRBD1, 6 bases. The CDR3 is CASSLAGGEDSPLHF. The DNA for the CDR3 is TGCGCCAGCAGCTTGGCGGGGGGCGAAGATTCACCCCTCCACTTT.